These T cell receptor beta chains were read from a single sample in a study of blood T cell repertoires in COVID-19. Sequenced by immunoSEQ multiplex PCR; TCRdb stores in-frame clones only, minus some. The sample includes some 200,000 clones, roughly 80% of them seen just once. The source material was peripheral blood. The receptors here all came from a woman between 70 and 85 years old with COVID-19, enrolled during active disease. The CDR3 runs from the conserved cysteine through the conserved F or W. Each record gives: V gene, J gene, D gene, clone size, CDR3 protein, CDR3 DNA. The D gene is left open where the match is weak. Expanded clones get a size class; other rows say once, few or many, or leave the size out.

>TRBV5-1|TRBJ1-2|TRBD1|few
CASSGQGEGGYTF
TGCGCCAGCAGCGGACAGGGGGAAGGCGGCTACACCTTC
>TRBV28|TRBJ2-2|TRBD2|NA
CASMAGGPNTGELFF
TGTGCCAGCATGGCGGGAGGGCCGAACACCGGGGAGCTGTTTTTT
>TRBV7-2|TRBJ1-4|TRBD1|NA
CASSSRQGGGEKLFF
TGTGCCAGCAGCTCCCGACAGGGGGGTGGTGAAAAACTGTTTTTT
>TRBV28|TRBJ2-3|TRBD2|NA
CASSPWGFRAGADTQYF
TGTGCCAGCAGCCCCTGGGGTTTTCGGGCGGGAGCAGATACGCAGTATTTT
>TRBV5-6|TRBJ2-2|NA|NA
CATARNTGELFF
TGTGCCACCGCTAGAAACACCGGGGAGCTGTTTTTT
>TRBV27|TRBJ2-5|NA|NA
CASSPNTRETQYF
TGTGCCAGCAGCCCGAATACTAGAGAGACCCAGTACTTC
>TRBV4-1|TRBJ2-1|TRBD2|NA
CASSQEGGLAGLNEQFF
TGCGCCAGCAGCCAAGAGGGAGGGCTAGCGGGACTCAATGAGCAGTTCTTC
>TRBV2|TRBJ2-1|NA|NA
CASRETSSYNEQFF
TGTGCCAGCAGGGAAACAAGCTCCTACAATGAGCAGTTCTTC
>TRBV28|TRBJ2-7|TRBD1|NA
CASSQPTGSNEQYF
TGTGCCAGCAGCCAACCGACAGGGTCAAACGAGCAGTACTTC
>TRBV6-5|TRBJ2-7|TRBD1|once
CASSKDRGRYEQYF
TGTGCCAGCAGTAAGGACAGGGGCCGCTACGAGCAGTACTTC
>TRBV9|TRBJ1-1|NA|NA
CASSVEGGLGTEAFF
TGTGCCAGCAGCGTAGAAGGGGGATTAGGCACTGAAGCTTTCTTT
>TRBV27|TRBJ1-6|NA|NA
CASSKSNSPLHF
TGTGCCAGCAGTAAGAGTAATTCACCCCTCCACTTT
>TRBV7-2|TRBJ1-2|NA|NA
CASSLRDTAYGYTF
TGTGCCAGCAGCTTACGGGACACGGCATATGGCTACACCTTC
>TRBV19|TRBJ2-3|NA|once
CASSPRADTQYF
TGTGCCAGTAGCCCCCGGGCAGATACGCAGTATTTT
>TRBV19|TRBJ2-7|TRBD2|NA
CASSPPTGRAIYEQYF
TGTGCCAGTAGTCCTCCTACCGGGAGGGCCATTTACGAGCAGTACTTC
>TRBV4-3|TRBJ1-2|TRBD1|few
CASSRLGQENYGYTF
TGCGCCAGCAGCCGCCTCGGACAGGAAAACTATGGCTACACCTTC
>TRBV12-3/TRBV12-4|TRBJ1-2|NA|NA
CASSFRGLYGYTF
TGTGCCAGCAGTTTTAGGGGTCTCTATGGCTACACCTTC
>TRBV28|TRBJ2-1|TRBD2|NA
CASSRTSGRNEQFF
TGTGCCAGCAGTCGGACTAGCGGGAGGAATGAGCAGTTCTTC
>TRBV30|TRBJ1-4|NA|NA
CAWSVAGAREKLFF
TGTGCCTGGAGTGTAGCGGGGGCCCGGGAAAAACTGTTTTTT
>TRBV15|TRBJ2-3|NA|NA
CATSSLTDTQYF
TGTGCCACCAGCAGTTTAACAGATACGCAGTATTTT
>TRBV5-5|TRBJ2-7|NA|NA
CASSLAATAYEQYF
TGTGCCAGCAGCTTGGCCGCTACAGCCTACGAGCAGTACTTC
>TRBV20-1|TRBJ1-4|TRBD1|NA
CSASRDREKFF
TGCAGTGCTAGCCGGGACAGGGAGAAGTTTTTT
>TRBV19|TRBJ2-6|NA|NA
CASSARFSDGANVLTF
TGTGCCAGTAGTGCCAGGTTTTCGGATGGGGCCAACGTCCTGACTTTC
>TRBV14|TRBJ1-2|NA|NA
CASSPAGGAGGYTF
TGTGCCAGCAGCCCCGCCGGGGGGGCGGGTGGCTACACCTTC
>TRBV6-2/TRBV6-3|TRBJ2-3|NA|NA
CASSYSGQPGSQYF
TGTGCCAGCAGTTACTCGGGGCAGCCAGGGTCGCAGTATTTT
>TRBV21-1|TRBJ2-5|NA|NA
CASSKGPGVLRRETQYF
TGTGCCAGCAGCAAAGGCCCCGGGGTCCTCCGGCGGGAGACCCAGTACTTC
>TRBV5-1|TRBJ2-3|NA|NA
CASSFYSADTQYF
TGCGCCAGCAGCTTCTATTCCGCTGATACGCAGTATTTT
>TRBV6-5|TRBJ1-5|NA|NA
CASRRQWRSNQPQHF
TGTGCCAGCAGGCGACAGTGGAGAAGCAATCAGCCCCAGCATTTT
>TRBV7-6|TRBJ2-3|TRBD2|NA
CASSFTSGRDTQYF
TGTGCCAGCAGCTTCACTAGCGGGAGAGATACGCAGTATTTT
>TRBV6-5|TRBJ2-7|TRBD2|NA
CASRPLAGGFVEQYF
TGTGCCAGCAGACCACTAGCGGGAGGGTTTGTCGAGCAGTACTTC
>TRBV10-3|TRBJ1-1|NA|few
CAISESSRGRGTEAFF
TGTGCCATCAGTGAGTCCAGTCGGGGCAGGGGCACTGAAGCTTTCTTT
>TRBV3-1/TRBV3-2|TRBJ2-7|TRBD2|NA
CASSQSVAGPYEQYF
TGTGCCAGCAGCCAATCGGTAGCGGGGCCCTACGAGCAGTACTTC
>TRBV9|TRBJ2-1|TRBD2|once
CASSKGTSGRGSSYNEQFF
TGTGCCAGCAGCAAAGGGACTAGCGGGAGGGGTAGCTCCTACAATGAGCAGTTCTTC
>TRBV19|TRBJ1-5|NA|NA
CASSIVRGTQPQHF
TGTGCCAGTAGTATCGTCAGGGGCACTCAGCCCCAGCATTTT
>TRBV6-2/TRBV6-3|TRBJ2-5|NA|NA
CASSYQSGDSETQYF
TGTGCCAGCAGTTACCAGTCGGGGGATTCAGAGACCCAGTACTTC
>TRBV5-1|TRBJ1-1|NA|NA
CASRGGGTEAFF
TGCGCCAGCAGGGGAGGGGGGACTGAAGCTTTCTTT
>TRBV3-1/TRBV3-2|TRBJ2-3|NA|NA
CASSQGRGSFNTDTQYF
TGTGCCAGCAGCCAAGGGCGTGGGAGCTTCAACACAGATACGCAGTATTTT